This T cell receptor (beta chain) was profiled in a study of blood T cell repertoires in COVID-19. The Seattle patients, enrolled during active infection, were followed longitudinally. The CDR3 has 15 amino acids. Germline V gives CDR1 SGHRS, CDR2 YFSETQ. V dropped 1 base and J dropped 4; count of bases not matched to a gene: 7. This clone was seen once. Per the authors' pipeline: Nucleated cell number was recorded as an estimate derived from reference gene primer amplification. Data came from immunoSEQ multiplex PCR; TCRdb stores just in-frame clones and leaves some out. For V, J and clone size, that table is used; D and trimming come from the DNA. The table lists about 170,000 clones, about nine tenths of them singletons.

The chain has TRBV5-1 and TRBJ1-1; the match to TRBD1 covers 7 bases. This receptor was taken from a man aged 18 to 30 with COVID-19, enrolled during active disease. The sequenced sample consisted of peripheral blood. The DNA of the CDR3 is TGCGCCAGCAGCTTGTCGATCGGACAGGTCACTGAAGCTTTCTTT. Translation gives CASSLSIGQVTEAFF.